This T cell receptor beta chain was recorded in a study of pediatric ulcerative colitis. The table came from immunoSEQ multiplex PCR; TCRdb's copy has only in-frame clones and leaves some out. The sample includes approximately 5,200 clones, 70% to 90% of them seen just once. Colonoscopy and blood draw happened at the same time. This clone was seen once. The antigen is undetermined. The study, taken as a whole, reports: Blood-rectal clonal overlap within each person was significantly higher in ulcerative colitis patients than controls. No controls had the two rectal clonotypes shared by ulcerative colitis patients. Rectal repertoires separated controls, mild-moderate and acute severe colitis.

The CDR3 has 16 residues. Looked up from germline, CDR1 is SGHTA and CDR2 is FQGTGA. V lost 5 bases to trimming and J lost 4 bases; unmatched junction nucleotides: 11. This receptor was taken from a boy between 5 and 17 years old with mild ulcerative colitis. The J gene is TRBJ1-2, the V gene TRBV7-3; 9 positions match TRBD1. What was sequenced was blood. CDR3 DNA sequence: TGTGCCAGCAGCCCTAGCGGGACAGGGTCGGCCTATGGCTACACCTTC. It codes for CASSPSGTGSAYGYTF. Drawing the rest from reference TRBV7-3 and TRBJ1-2, the complete variable domain is GAGVSQTPSNKVTEKGKYVELRCDPISGHTALYWYRQSLGQGPEFLIYFQGTGAADDSGLPNDRFFAVRPEGSVSTLKIQRTERGDSAVYLCASSPSGTGSAYGYTFGSGTRLTVV.